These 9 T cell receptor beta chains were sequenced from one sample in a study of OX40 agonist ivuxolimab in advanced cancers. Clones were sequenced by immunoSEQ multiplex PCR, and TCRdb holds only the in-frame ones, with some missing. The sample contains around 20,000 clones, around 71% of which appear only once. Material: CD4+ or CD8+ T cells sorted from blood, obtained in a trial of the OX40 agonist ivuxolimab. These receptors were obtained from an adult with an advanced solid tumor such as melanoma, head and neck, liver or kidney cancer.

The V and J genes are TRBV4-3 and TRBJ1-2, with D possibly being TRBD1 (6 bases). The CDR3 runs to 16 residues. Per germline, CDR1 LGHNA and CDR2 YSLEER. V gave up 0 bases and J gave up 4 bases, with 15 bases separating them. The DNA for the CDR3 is TGCGCCAGCAGCCAAGATCTCTCAGGGGATATCTATGGCTACACCTTC. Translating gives CASSQDLSGDIYGYTF.

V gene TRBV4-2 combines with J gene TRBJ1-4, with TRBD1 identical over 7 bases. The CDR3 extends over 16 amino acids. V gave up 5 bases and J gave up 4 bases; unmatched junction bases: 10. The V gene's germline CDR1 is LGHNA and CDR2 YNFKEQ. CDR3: CASSLATGVGNEKLFF. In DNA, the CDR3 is TGTGCCAGCAGCTTGGCAACAGGGGTCGGTAATGAAAAACTGTTTTTT.

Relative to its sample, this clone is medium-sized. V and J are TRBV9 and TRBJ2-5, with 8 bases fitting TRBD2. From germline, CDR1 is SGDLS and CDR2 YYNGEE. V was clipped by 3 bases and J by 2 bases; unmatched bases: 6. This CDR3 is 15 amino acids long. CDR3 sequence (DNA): TGTGCCAGCAGCGCGAGCGGGAGTTCTCAAGAGACCCAGTACTTC. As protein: CASSASGSSQETQYF.

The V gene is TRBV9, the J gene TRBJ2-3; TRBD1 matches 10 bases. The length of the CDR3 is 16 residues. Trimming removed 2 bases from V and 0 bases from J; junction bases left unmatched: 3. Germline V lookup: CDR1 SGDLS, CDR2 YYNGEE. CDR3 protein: CASSVGDRGSTDTQYF. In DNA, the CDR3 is TGTGCCAGCAGCGTGGGGGACAGGGGCAGCACAGATACGCAGTATTTT.

The CDR3 loop reads CASSPLGQSEAFF. In nucleotides, the CDR3 is TGTGCCAGCAGTCCATTGGGACAGTCTGAAGCTTTCTTT. This chain links TRBV6-6 with TRBJ1-1, with 7 bases aligning to TRBD1. The CDR3 runs 13 residues. Germline V gene data show CDR1 as MNHNY and CDR2 as SVGAGI (reference sequence). The ends lost 5 bases at V and 6 bases at J; junction bases unmatched: 6.

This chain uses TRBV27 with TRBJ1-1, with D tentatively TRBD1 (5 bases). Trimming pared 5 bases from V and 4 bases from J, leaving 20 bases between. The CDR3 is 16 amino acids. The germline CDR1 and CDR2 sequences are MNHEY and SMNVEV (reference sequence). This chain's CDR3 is CASSQHPGLGATEAFF. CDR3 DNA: TGTGCCAGCAGTCAACATCCGGGGCTTGGGGCCACTGAAGCTTTCTTT.

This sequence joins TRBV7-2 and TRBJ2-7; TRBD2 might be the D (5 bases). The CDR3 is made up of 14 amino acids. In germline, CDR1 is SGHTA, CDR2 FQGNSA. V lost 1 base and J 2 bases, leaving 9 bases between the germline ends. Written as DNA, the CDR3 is TGTGCCAGCAGCTTAGGACGGGGAGCCTACGAGCAGTACTTC. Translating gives CASSLGRGAYEQYF.

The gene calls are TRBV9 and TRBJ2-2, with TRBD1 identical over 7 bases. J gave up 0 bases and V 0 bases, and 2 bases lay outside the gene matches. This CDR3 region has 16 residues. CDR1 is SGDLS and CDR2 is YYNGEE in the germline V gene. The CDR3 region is CASSVADRPNTGELFF. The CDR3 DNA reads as TGTGCCAGCAGCGTAGCGGACAGGCCGAACACCGGGGAGCTGTTTTTT. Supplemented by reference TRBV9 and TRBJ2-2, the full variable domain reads DSGVTQTPKHLITATGQRVTLRCSPRSGDLSVYWYQQSLDQGLQFLIQYYNGEERAKGNILERFSAQQFPDLHSELNLSSLELGDSALYFCASSVADRPNTGELFFGEGSRLTVL.

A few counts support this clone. The CDR3 is CASSQDLTGPNEKLFF. CDR3 nucleotides: TGCGCCAGCAGCCAAGATTTGACAGGCCCCAATGAAAAACTGTTTTTT. This chain connects TRBV4-1 to TRBJ1-4; D perhaps matches TRBD1 (6 bases). V dropped 0 bases and J dropped 5 bases, with 13 bases sitting between them. In germline, CDR1 is MGHRA, CDR2 YSYEKL. The CDR3 extends over 16 amino acids.